This TCR beta chain originates from a study of T-cell reconstitution after alpha-beta-depleted transplantation in children. V was clipped by 1 base and J by 5 bases, with 20 bases between them. This CDR3 is 17 amino acids long. Preparation of the TCRbeta library involved a method that used unique molecular identifiers. TCRdb ran MiXCR on the PCR reads and lists one entry per CDR3 protein. The top ten clones hold under 30% of a sample with just over 950,000 distinct CDR3 sequences, about 29% of them seen once. Of note for this clonotype: Its antigen remains unidentified.

General observations from the study: Alpha-beta T cells about two months after transplant reportedly derived from several hundred expanded graft clones. Fresh T-cell production supplied most of the T-cell counts and diversity seen one year after transplant. It was surviving recipient T cells and thymic progenitors that gave some patients high TCRbeta diversity at day 60.

V and J are TRBV12-3 or TRBV12-4 and TRBJ2-5, with D possibly being TRBD2 (5 bases). Sample: PBMCs, mostly from graft donor cells, taken 360 days after TCRalphabeta/CD19-depleted stem cell transplant. The TCR originated in a boy less than two years old who had a stem cell transplant for SCID, so the T cells may come from the graft donor. CDR3 sequence reads: CASSLELGGWARETQYF. For the CDR3, the DNA is TGTGCCAGCAGTTTAGAGCTGGGCGGGTGGGCGAGGGAGACCCAGTACTTC.